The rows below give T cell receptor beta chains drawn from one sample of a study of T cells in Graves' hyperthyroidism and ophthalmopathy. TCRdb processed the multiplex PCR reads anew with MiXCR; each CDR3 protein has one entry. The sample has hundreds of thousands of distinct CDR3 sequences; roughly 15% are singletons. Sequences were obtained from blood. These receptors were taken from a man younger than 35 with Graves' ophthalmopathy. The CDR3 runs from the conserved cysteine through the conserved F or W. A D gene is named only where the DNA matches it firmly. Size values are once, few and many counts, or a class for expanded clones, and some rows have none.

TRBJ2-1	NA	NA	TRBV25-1	CASSESIGGPSNEQFF	TGTGCCAGCAGTGAATCTATAGGAGGACCGAGCAATGAGCAGTTCTTC
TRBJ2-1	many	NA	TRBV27	CASSWAEVSSYNEQFF	TGTGCCAGCAGTTGGGCGGAAGTTAGCTCCTACAATGAGCAGTTCTTC
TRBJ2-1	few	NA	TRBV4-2	CASSQDLGRHANEQFF	TGTGCCAGCAGCCAAGATCTTGGACGCCATGCCAATGAGCAGTTCTTC
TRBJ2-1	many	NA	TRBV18	CASSPGTVTSYNEQFF	TGTGCCAGCTCACCGGGAACCGTCACTTCCTACAATGAGCAGTTCTTC
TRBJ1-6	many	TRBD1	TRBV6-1	CASSEADRAGSPLHF	TGTGCCAGCAGTGAAGCGGACAGGGCAGGTTCACCCCTCCACTTT
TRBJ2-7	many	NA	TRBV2	CASSPSWGGRLTYEQYF	TGTGCCAGCAGCCCCTCGTGGGGGGGCCGATTAACCTACGAGCAGTACTTC
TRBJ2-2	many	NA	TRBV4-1	CASRTGTNTGELFF	TGTGCCAGCAGGACTGGTACGAACACCGGGGAGCTGTTTTTT
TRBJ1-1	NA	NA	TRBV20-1	CSAYRRDLNTEAFF	TGCAGTGCTTACAGGCGCGATTTGAACACTGAAGCTTTCTTT
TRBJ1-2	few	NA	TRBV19	CASSITGTNYGYTF	TGTGCCAGTAGTATAACAGGGACTAACTATGGCTACACCTTC
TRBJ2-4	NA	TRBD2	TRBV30	CAWSPFTGGPDIQYF	TGTGCCTGGAGTCCCTTTACGGGGGGGCCTGACATTCAGTACTTC
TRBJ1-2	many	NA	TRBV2	CASSEEGGAPLYGYTF	TGTGCCAGCAGTGAAGAGGGAGGGGCCCCCCTCTATGGCTACACCTTC
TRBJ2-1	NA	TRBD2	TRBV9	CASSVGASGSGNEQFF	TGTGCCAGCAGCGTAGGGGCTAGCGGGAGCGGGAATGAGCAGTTCTTC
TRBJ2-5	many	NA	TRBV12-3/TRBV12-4	CASSLVGGGAETQYF	TGTGCCAGCAGTTTAGTGGGAGGAGGCGCAGAGACCCAGTACTTC
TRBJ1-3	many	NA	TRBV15	CATSSPGTLGAGNTIYF	TGTGCCACCAGCAGCCCCGGGACCCTCGGTGCCGGAAACACCATATATTTT
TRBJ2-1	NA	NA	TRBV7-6	CASSLLTSNEQFF	TGTGCCAGCAGCTTGTTGACTAGCAATGAGCAGTTCTTC
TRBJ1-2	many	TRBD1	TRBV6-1	CATRDRGVGNYGYTF	TGTGCCACCAGGGACAGGGGAGTAGGGAACTATGGCTACACCTTC
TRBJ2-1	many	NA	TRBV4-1	CASSQVQGGGRNEQFF	TGCGCCAGCAGCCAAGTCCAAGGAGGCGGGCGCAATGAGCAGTTCTTC
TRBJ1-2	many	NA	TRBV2	CASGNYGYTF	TGTGCCAGCGGAAACTATGGCTACACCTTC
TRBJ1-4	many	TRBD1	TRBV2	CASRTGRGEKLFF	TGTGCCAGCAGGACAGGGCGGGGTGAAAAACTGTTTTTT
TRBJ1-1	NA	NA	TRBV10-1	CASSDPSMGGLAEAFF	TGCGCCAGCAGTGACCCCTCAATGGGGGGCCTGGCTGAAGCTTTCTTT
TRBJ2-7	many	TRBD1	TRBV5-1	CASSLMGTGIYEQYF	TGCGCCAGCAGCTTGATGGGGACAGGGATCTACGAGCAGTACTTC
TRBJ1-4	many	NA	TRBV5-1	CASSLDQALTTNEKLFF	TGCGCCAGCAGCTTGGATCAGGCCCTGACAACTAATGAAAAACTGTTTTTT
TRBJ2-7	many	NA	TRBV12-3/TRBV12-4	CASSFRARGGSEQYF	TGTGCCAGCAGTTTTAGGGCGCGGGGTGGAAGCGAGCAGTACTTC
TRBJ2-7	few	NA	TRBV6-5	CASSYRSSYEQYF	TGTGCCAGCAGTTACCGGAGCTCCTACGAGCAGTACTTC
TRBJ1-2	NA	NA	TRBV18	CASSPPSANYGYTF	TGTGCCAGCTCACCACCTTCAGCTAACTATGGCTACACCTTC
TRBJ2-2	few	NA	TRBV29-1	CSVAGVWTGELFF	TGCAGCGTTGCGGGGGTCTGGACCGGGGAGCTGTTTTTT
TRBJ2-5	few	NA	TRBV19	CASSIDPGNLQETQYF	TGTGCCAGTAGTATAGATCCTGGTAATCTCCAAGAGACCCAGTACTTC
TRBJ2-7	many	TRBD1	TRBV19	CASSGPGQGYEQYF	TGTGCCAGCAGTGGCCCGGGACAGGGTTACGAGCAGTACTTC
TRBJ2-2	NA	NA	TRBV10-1	CASREPLTGELFF	TGCGCCAGCCGGGAGCCCCTCACCGGGGAGCTGTTTTTT
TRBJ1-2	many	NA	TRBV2	CASSDSGGGGFSGYTF	TGTGCCAGCAGTGACTCGGGGGGGGGGGGCTTTAGTGGCTACACCTTC
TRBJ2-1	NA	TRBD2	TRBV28	CASRGLAGVDEQFF	TGTGCCAGCAGGGGACTAGCGGGAGTAGATGAGCAGTTCTTC
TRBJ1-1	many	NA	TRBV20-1	CSVPGAKNTEAFF	TGCAGTGTTCCTGGGGCCAAAAACACTGAAGCTTTCTTT
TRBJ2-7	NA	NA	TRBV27	CASSLGVSLLSYEQYF	TGTGCCAGCAGTTTAGGAGTCTCCTTACTCTCCTACGAGCAGTACTTC
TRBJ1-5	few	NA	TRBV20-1	CSARLVAQPQHF	TGCAGTGCTAGATTAGTTGCGCAGCCCCAGCATTTT
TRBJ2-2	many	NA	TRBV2	CASSGDTGELFF	TGTGCCAGCAGTGGGGACACCGGGGAGCTGTTTTTT
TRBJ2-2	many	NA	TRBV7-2	CASSWVGAGELFF	TGTGCCAGCAGTTGGGTTGGGGCCGGGGAGCTGTTTTTT
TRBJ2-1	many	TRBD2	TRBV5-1	CASSSILAGGSNEQFF	TGCGCCAGCAGCTCTATACTAGCGGGAGGTTCCAATGAGCAGTTCTTC
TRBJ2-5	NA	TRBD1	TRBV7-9	CASSLVQGARRETQYF	TGTGCCAGCAGCTTAGTACAGGGGGCGCGACGGGAGACCCAGTACTTC
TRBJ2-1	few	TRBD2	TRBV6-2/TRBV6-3	CASRDLTSGGGGLYNEQFF	TGTGCCAGCAGAGATCTGACTAGCGGGGGGGGGGGGCTGTACAATGAGCAGTTCTTC
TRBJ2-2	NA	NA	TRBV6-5	CASSSGRTNGKLFF	TGTGCCAGCAGTTCAGGACGGACGAACGGGAAGCTGTTTTTT
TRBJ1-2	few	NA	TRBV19	CASQEGGYGYTF	TGTGCCAGTCAAGAAGGTGGTTATGGCTACACCTTC
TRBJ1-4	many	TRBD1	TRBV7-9	CASSLTGGEEKLFF	TGTGCCAGCAGCTTGACAGGGGGTGAGGAAAAACTGTTTTTT
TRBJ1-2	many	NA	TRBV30	CAWSTAGAYGYTF	TGTGCCTGGAGCACGGCAGGGGCCTATGGCTACACCTTC
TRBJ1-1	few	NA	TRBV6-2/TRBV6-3	CASSRTVPNTEAFF	TGTGCCAGCAGTCGGACAGTCCCCAACACTGAAGCTTTCTTT
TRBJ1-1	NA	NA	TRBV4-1	CASSRGGFIGTEAFF	TGCGCCAGCAGCCGCGGGGGATTCATAGGCACTGAAGCTTTCTTT
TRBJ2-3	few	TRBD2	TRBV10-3	CASERGDSDTQYF	TGTGCCAGCGAGCGGGGGGACTCAGATACGCAGTATTTT
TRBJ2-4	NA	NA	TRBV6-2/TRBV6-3	CASRGQKNIQYF	TGTGCCAGTCGGGGGCAGAAAAACATTCAGTACTTC
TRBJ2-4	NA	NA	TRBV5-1	CASSLVGQDIQYF	TGCGCCAGCAGCTTAGTAGGGCAGGACATTCAGTACTTC
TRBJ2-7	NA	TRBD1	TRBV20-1	CSATDRVRSYEQYF	TGCAGTGCTACAGACAGGGTCAGGTCCTACGAGCAGTACTTC
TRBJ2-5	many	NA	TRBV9	CASSVRGNPQETQYF	TGTGCCAGCAGCGTTCGAGGGAATCCCCAAGAGACCCAGTACTTC
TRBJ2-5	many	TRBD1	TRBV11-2	CASSRWRGTGDETQYF	TGTGCCAGCAGCCGGTGGAGGGGGACAGGGGACGAGACCCAGTACTTC
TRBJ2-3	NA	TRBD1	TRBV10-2	CASSADRGSGDWYTVDTQYF	TGCGCCAGCAGTGCCGACAGGGGGTCAGGAGACTGGTACACGGTAGATACGCAGTATTTT
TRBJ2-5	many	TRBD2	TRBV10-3	CAISGGLAGGPMETQYF	TGTGCCATCAGTGGGGGACTAGCGGGAGGGCCTATGGAGACCCAGTACTTC
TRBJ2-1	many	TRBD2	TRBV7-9	CASSPRDGRGVEQFF	TGTGCCAGCAGCCCCCGCGACGGGAGGGGGGTTGAGCAGTTCTTC
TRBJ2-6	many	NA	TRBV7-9	CASSSSGANVLTF	TGTGCCAGCAGCTCCTCTGGGGCCAACGTCCTGACTTTC
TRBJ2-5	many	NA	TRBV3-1	CASSRGETQYF	TGTGCCAGCAGCCGAGGGGAGACCCAGTACTTC
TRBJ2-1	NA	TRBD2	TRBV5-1	CASSSAGGARVLHNEQFF	TGCGCCAGCAGCTCCGCCGGGGGGGCCAGGGTTTTACACAATGAGCAGTTCTTC
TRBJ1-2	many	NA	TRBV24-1	CATSDPDSRYGYTF	TGTGCCACCAGTGATCCAGACAGCCGTTATGGCTACACCTTC
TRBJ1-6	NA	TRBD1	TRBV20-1	CSVGTGGFSPLHF	TGCAGTGTCGGGACAGGGGGCTTCTCACCCCTCCACTTT
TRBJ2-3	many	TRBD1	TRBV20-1	CSAPGQETDTQYF	TGCAGTGCTCCCGGACAGGAGACAGATACGCAGTATTTT